This TCR beta chain was identified in a study of T-cell reconstitution after alpha-beta-depleted transplantation in children. General study findings and limits: Several hundred expanded graft clones reportedly supplied alpha-beta T cells about two months after transplant. T-cell counts and diversity were attributed mostly to newly produced T cells one year after transplant.

Unique molecular identifiers were used in preparing the TCRbeta library. One entry per CDR3 protein, called by TCRdb with MiXCR from the PCR reads. The sample records fewer than 350,000 distinct CDR3 sequences, around 10% being singletons. To note about this clonotype: Its specificity is not known.

V was trimmed by 5 bases and J by 1 base, leaving 8 bases between them. This CDR3 comprises 13 residues. CDR1 and CDR2 from the germline V gene are SGHRS and YFSETQ. This rearrangement joins TRBV5-1 to TRBJ2-3; D is unclear. The receptor was isolated from a boy under three years old with acute myeloid leukemia, due to receive a stem cell transplant. This specimen consisted of PBMCs, obtained before TCRalphabeta/CD19-depleted stem cell transplant. The CDR3 nucleotides read TGCGCCAGCAGAGGACGGGGCACAGATACGCAGTATTTT. Translated: CASRGRGTDTQYF.